These 16 T cell receptor beta chains share one sample of origin, sequenced in a study of patients and donors after allogeneic stem cell transplantation. TCRdb fed the RT-PCR reads into MiXCR, producing one record per CDR3 protein. The table records about 200,000 distinct CDR3 sequences, around 40% of them present only once. Sequenced sample: blood, either unsorted or a sorted T cell fraction (not recorded which). Receptors originate from a human donor who was either an allogeneic HSCT recipient or a stem cell or donor lymphocyte infusion donor (not recorded which). It is not recorded whose cells these are; they may come from a transplant donor.

This rearrangement joins TRBV9 to TRBJ1-2; 9 positions match TRBD1. The CDR3 totals 15 residues. Germline V gene data show CDR1 as SGDLS and CDR2 as YYNGEE. V trimming: 3 bases; J trimming: 4 bases; junction bases outside the gene matches: 7. CDR3 region: CASSGPLQGAYGYTF. In DNA form, the CDR3 reads TGTGCCAGCAGCGGGCCTTTACAGGGGGCCTATGGCTACACCTTC.

This clonotype was observed a few times. Here the CDR3 DNA reads TGTGCCAGCAGCGTAGAGGCCCGGACAGGGCTCGGAAGTAGGCCCCAGCATTTT. Translating gives CASSVEARTGLGSRPQHF. The V and J genes are TRBV9 and TRBJ1-5, with TRBD1 matching over 8 bases. J gave up 9 bases and V 0 bases, and 17 bases lay outside the gene matches. CDR1 is SGDLS, CDR2 YYNGEE, per germline. This CDR3 contains 18 residues.

This clonotype was picked up a small number of times. V usage is TRBV12-3 or TRBV12-4 and J usage is TRBJ1-2, with unresolved D. The CDR3 has 13 residues. Trimming shortened V by 2 bases and J by 7 bases, and 11 bases separated the two germline ends. The CDR3 spells CASSLNFGRGYTF. For the CDR3, the DNA is TGTGCCAGCAGTTTAAATTTCGGCCGTGGCTACACCTTC.

Here the CDR3 reads CASSLGNSNYGYTF. The CDR3 DNA reads TGTGCCAGCAGCTTGGGGAATTCTAACTATGGCTACACCTTC. The chain links TRBV7-8 to TRBJ1-2; D is unresolved. The CDR3 contains 14 residues. The ends were cut back, 3 bases at V and 0 bases at J, with 8 bases in the middle. Germline values: CDR1 SGHVS, CDR2 FQNEAQ.

The genes are TRBV12-3 or TRBV12-4 and TRBJ1-1, with D possibly TRBD1 on 6 matching bases. This CDR3 is built from 13 residues. Trimming left V 5 bases short and J 7 bases short, with 14 bases between. CDR3 nucleotides: TGTGCCAGCAGTCTCCAGCCAGGGGTTGAAGCTTTCTTT. This translates into CASSLQPGVEAFF.

This clonotype came up many times. The junction differs from germline at one of its ends, possibly a read error. The chain recombines TRBV15 with TRBJ1-4; a possible D gene is TRBD1 (6 bases). CDR1 and CDR2 from the germline V gene are LNHNV and YYDKDF (reference sequence). This CDR3 contains 13 residues. DNA for the CDR3: TGTGCCACCCGCAGGGGAGCTAATGAAAAACTGTTTTTT. Encoded protein: CATRRGANEKLFF.

The chain is built from TRBV12-3 or TRBV12-4 and TRBJ1-5; maybe TRBD1 (6 bases). Trimming left V 3 bases short and J 3 bases short, with 9 bases between. The CDR3 extends over 14 amino acids. The CDR3 loop is CASSFGGTNQPQHF. In DNA, the CDR3 is TGTGCCAGCAGTTTTGGGGGCACCAATCAGCCCCAGCATTTT.

This clonotype was found a few times. This chain uses TRBV5-6 with TRBJ2-1; D is possibly TRBD1 (6 bases). The CDR3 covers 12 residues. Germline V gene sequence: CDR1 SGHDT, CDR2 YYEEEE. V was clipped by 3 bases and J by 9 bases, with 10 bases between them. The CDR3 loop is CASSWGQLEQFF. DNA of the CDR3: TGTGCCAGCAGCTGGGGACAACTTGAGCAGTTCTTC.

In its sample, this clonotype was seen a few times. This chain connects TRBV6-5 to TRBJ1-4, with D possibly TRBD1 on 5 matching bases. The V end was cut by 5 bases, the J end by 4 bases, with 11 bases between. The CDR3 is made up of 14 amino acids. Per the germline V gene, CDR1 is MNHEY and CDR2 is SVGAGI. CDR3 region: CASSPTAYNEKLFF. As DNA, the CDR3 is TGTGCCAGCAGTCCGACAGCCTATAATGAAAAACTGTTTTTT.

This clonotype was seen a few times. The J gene is TRBJ2-5, the V gene TRBV12-3 or TRBV12-4; D may be TRBD2 (7 bases). Trimming pared 11 bases from V and 5 bases from J, leaving 18 bases between. The CDR3 sequence is 13 residues long. The chain's CDR3 is CAVSRGARETQYF. The CDR3 nucleotides are TGTGCCGTTAGTCGGGGGGCGAGGGAGACCCAGTACTTC.

V and J are TRBV12-3 or TRBV12-4 and TRBJ2-1, with 8 bases fitting TRBD2. The trim removed 5 bases at V and 4 bases at J, leaving 10 bases unmatched. CDR3 size: 16 residues. The CDR3 spells CASSPGLAYLYNEQFF. The CDR3, as DNA: TGTGCCAGCAGTCCCGGACTAGCCTATCTTTACAATGAGCAGTTCTTC.

This chain connects TRBV19 to TRBJ1-5; 7 positions match TRBD1. CDR1 is LNHDA, CDR2 SQIVND, per germline (reference sequence). The CDR3 has 17 amino acids. J gave up 2 bases and V 1 base, and 8 bases lay outside the gene matches. The CDR3 coding sequence is TGTGCCAGTAGTATAGTGGCTTCCGGGACAGGCAATCAGCCCCAGCATTTT. This gives the protein CASSIVASGTGNQPQHF. Using reference TRBV19 and TRBJ1-5 for the parts outside the CDR3, the full variable domain is DGGITQSPKYLFRKEGQNVTLSCEQNLNHDAMYWYRQDPGQGLRLIYYSQIVNDFQKGDIAEGYSVSREKKESFPLTVTSAQKNPTAFYLCASSIVASGTGNQPQHFGDGTRLSIL.

This clonotype has a handful of counts. This rearrangement joins TRBV4-1 to TRBJ2-7; D remains ambiguous. Germline values: CDR1 MGHRA, CDR2 YSYEKL. CDR3 length: 16 residues. V shed 4 bases and J shed 2 bases, with 18 bases lying between them. The CDR3 reads CASSPRGGSRAYEQYF. The CDR3, as DNA: TGCGCCAGCAGCCCAAGAGGTGGTTCCCGAGCCTACGAGCAGTACTTC.

The chain uses TRBV7-2 and TRBJ2-6; D is unclear. Germline V gene sequence: CDR1 SGHTA, CDR2 FQGNSA. The V end was cut by 1 base, the J end by 9 bases, with 10 bases between. The CDR3 contains 14 residues. The CDR3 coding sequence is TGTGCCAGCAGCTTAGGATCCATGGTCAACGTCCTGACTTTC. Translated, it gives CASSLGSMVNVLTF.

The chain employs TRBV12-3 or TRBV12-4 and TRBJ1-5; a weak D match, TRBD1 (5 bases). The CDR3 is 13 amino acids. V was cut by 8 bases and J by 6 bases, with 14 bases left in between. CDR3 protein: CASRTQGAQPQHF. CDR3 DNA: TGTGCCAGCCGCACCCAGGGAGCTCAGCCCCAGCATTTT.

This clonotype was counted between two and nine times. The rearrangement links TRBV6-2 or TRBV6-3 to TRBJ1-1, with D uncertain. The V gene lost 6 bases and the J gene lost 11 bases, with 16 bases spanning the gap. CDR3 length: 12 amino acids. Per the germline V gene, CDR1 is MNHEY and CDR2 is SVGEGT. CDR3 coding DNA: TGTGCCAGCAGCCCCGGAAGAGGATGGGCTTTCTTT. It encodes CASSPGRGWAFF.